These T cell receptor beta chains were read from a single sample in a study of long-term antiretroviral therapy in people with HIV. Generated by immunoSEQ multiplex PCR, the TCRdb table keeps only in-frame clones and is missing some. The sample comprises about 39,000 clones, less than 90% of which are singletons, and under 4.5% rests with the top ten. The specimen was unsorted PBMCs, collected 1.2 years after starting antiretroviral therapy. These TCRs come from a woman in her forties or fifties with HIV. CDR3s include the opening cysteine and the closing phenylalanine or tryptophan. Fields, in order: J gene, V gene, D gene, CDR3 protein, CDR3 DNA. The D gene is left open where the match is weak.

J: TRBJ1-2
V: TRBV7-9
D: TRBD1
CDR3: CASSLGGGQGGYTF
DNA: TGTGCCAGCAGCTTAGGAGGGGGACAGGGCGGCTACACCTTC

J: TRBJ1-4
V: TRBV19
D: TRBD1
CDR3: CASSSYDRVKEKLFF
DNA: TGTGCCAGTAGTTCCTATGACAGGGTTAAGGAAAAACTGTTTTTT

J: TRBJ2-1
V: TRBV9
D: NA
CDR3: CASSVEDRSHEQFF
DNA: TGTGCCAGCAGCGTGGAGGATCGGAGTCATGAGCAGTTCTTC

J: TRBJ2-3
V: TRBV6-6
D: TRBD1
CDR3: CASSGRDRASDTQYF
DNA: TGTGCCAGCAGTGGCCGGGACAGGGCCTCAGATACGCAGTATTTT

J: TRBJ2-4
V: TRBV11-2
D: NA
CDR3: CASSLGLASWTKNIQYF
DNA: TGTGCCAGCAGCTTAGGACTCGCTAGCTGGACCAAAAACATTCAGTACTTC

J: TRBJ2-3
V: TRBV7-9
D: NA
CDR3: CASSLAGEDTQYF
DNA: TGTGCCAGCAGCTTAGCGGGCGAGGATACGCAGTATTTT

J: TRBJ2-3
V: TRBV7-9
D: NA
CDR3: CASSYSTDTQYF
DNA: TGTGCCAGCAGCTACAGCACAGATACGCAGTATTTT

J: TRBJ2-7
V: TRBV7-9
D: TRBD2
CDR3: CASSLVLAEGSYEQYF
DNA: TGTGCCAGCAGCTTAGTGCTAGCGGAAGGCTCCTACGAGCAGTACTTC

J: TRBJ1-2
V: TRBV30
D: NA
CDR3: CAVRARTYGYTF
DNA: TGTGCCGTACGGGCCCGAACATATGGCTACACCTTC

J: TRBJ1-1
V: TRBV7-3
D: NA
CDR3: CASSLSGVGTEAFF
DNA: TGTGCCAGCAGCTTAAGCGGGGTTGGCACTGAAGCTTTCTTT